The 24 T cell receptor beta chains presented below share a single source sample, sequenced in a study of read filtering for tumor transcriptome and immune sequencing. Molecular barcoded adaptors covering alpha/delta and beta/gamma chains were used on roughly 400 ng RNA. TCRdb called the reads again in MiXCR, with one record for every CDR3 protein. The repertoire includes some 130,000 distinct CDR3 sequences, roughly an eighth of them detected once, and roughly 7.6% sits in the top ten. The sequenced sample consisted of a population of CD138-negative cells sorted from bone marrow. The receptor source for this set is a donor aged 40 or older with multiple myeloma.

This clonotype has just a few counts. The V and J genes are TRBV7-9 and TRBJ2-5; possible D gene TRBD2, 5 bases. The CDR3 has 15 residues. The germline gives CDR1 SEHNR, CDR2 FQNEAQ (reference sequence). Deletions cut 0 bases from V and 2 bases from J, with 10 bases between. CDR3 region: CASSLATGIQETQYF. The CDR3 DNA follows: TGTGCCAGCAGCTTAGCTACGGGGATACAAGAGACCCAGTACTTC. The variable domain in full, with the rest retrieved from reference TRBV7-9 and TRBJ2-5, is DTGVSQNPRHKITKRGQNVTFRCDPISEHNRLYWYRQTLGQGPEFLTYFQNEAQLEKSRLLSDRFSAERPKGSFSTLEIQRTEQGDSAMYLCASSLATGIQETQYFGPGTRLLVL.

This clonotype has only a few counts. A clone one base away is much larger, so this may be a read error. The genes are TRBV27 and TRBJ2-1, with TRBD2 matching 12 bases. Germline CDR1 is MNHEY and CDR2 is SMNVEV (reference sequence). CDR3 length: 13 residues. With V trimmed by 6 bases and J by 10 bases, 4 bases remained unmatched. The DNA of the CDR3 is TGTGCCAGCAGCCGGACTAGCGGGACAGAGCAGTTCTTC. Protein: CASSRTSGTEQFF.

In its sample, this clonotype was seen many times. The V call is TRBV7-3, the J call TRBJ2-1; 14 positions match TRBD2. The germline CDR1 and CDR2 sequences are SGHTA and FQGTGA. The CDR3 extends over 16 amino acids. Trimming took 5 bases from V and 7 from J; bases not matched to a gene: 7. CDR3 nucleotides: TGTGCCAGCAGCCTCTCCGGGACTAGCGGGAGAAATGAGCAGTTCTTC. Its translation is CASSLSGTSGRNEQFF.

This clonotype was picked up many times. This chain joins TRBV20-1 and TRBJ2-7; tentatively, D is TRBD2 (5 bases). Germline values: CDR1 DFQATT, CDR2 SNEGSKA (reference sequence). The CDR3 totals 13 residues. V was cut by 8 bases and J by 4 bases, with 18 bases left in between. CDR3 protein: CSTHRAGPYEQYF. The CDR3 coding sequence is TGCAGTACCCATAGGGCGGGCCCATACGAGCAGTACTTC.

The chain employs TRBV5-6 and TRBJ2-1; 8 bases line up with TRBD2. This CDR3 has 15 amino acids. V was clipped by 4 bases and J by 8 bases; unmatched bases: 11. Germline lookup yields CDR1 SGHDT and CDR2 YYEEEE. This chain's CDR3 is CASSGGLAGPDEQFF. CDR3 DNA: TGTGCCAGCAGCGGAGGACTAGCAGGGCCCGATGAGCAGTTCTTC.

The sample holds many counts of this clonotype. This chain connects TRBV2 to TRBJ1-1, with D maybe TRBD1 (6 bases). The CDR3 runs 14 residues. CDR1 and CDR2 from the germline V gene are SNHLY and FYNNEI. V was pared by 8 bases and J by 1 base, with 14 bases between. This CDR3 is CASVFGTPNTEAFF. CDR3 DNA sequence: TGTGCCAGCGTTTTCGGGACACCGAACACTGAAGCTTTCTTT.

CDR3 nucleotide sequence: TGCAGCGTTGAGTTGGGGCAAGAGACCCAGTACTTC. Translating gives CSVELGQETQYF. The chain is built from TRBV29-1 and TRBJ2-5; D remains ambiguous. Trimming took 3 bases from V and 2 from J, leaving 7 bases between them. The V gene's germline CDR1 is SQVTM and CDR2 ANQGSEA. CDR3 length: 12 amino acids.

The V gene is TRBV2, the J gene TRBJ1-5; tentatively, D is TRBD1 (5 bases). The CDR3 is 16 amino acids. Per germline, CDR1 SNHLY and CDR2 FYNNEI. V dropped 4 bases and J dropped 1 base, with 14 bases sitting between them. The CDR3 sequence is CASSGPEGVSNQPQHF. CDR3 in DNA: TGTGCCAGCAGTGGACCGGAAGGGGTCAGCAATCAGCCCCAGCATTTT.

V usage is TRBV7-8 and J usage is TRBJ1-4; D ambiguous. This CDR3 is 12 amino acids long. Trimming took off 2 bases at V and 10 bases at J, with 8 bases between the two ends. Looked up from germline, CDR1 is SGHVS and CDR2 is FQNEAQ. DNA for the CDR3: TGTGCCAGCAGCTTACCCGGAGGAAAACTGTTTTTT. Translation: CASSLPGGKLFF.

Points on this clonotype: One end of the junction fails to match germline, which may point to a read error. This chain uses TRBV29-1 with TRBJ2-1, with D possibly being TRBD2 (6 bases). This CDR3 spans 13 amino acids. Per the germline V gene, CDR1 is SQVTM and CDR2 is ANQGSEA. The CDR3 loop reads CSLVAAGYNEQFF. The CDR3 nucleotides are TGCAGTCTGGTCGCAGCGGGCTACAATGAGCAGTTTTTC.

This clonotype was detected a few times. V gene TRBV10-3 combines with J gene TRBJ1-2; TRBD1 agrees at 8 bases. The V and J ends lost 11 bases and 2 bases, in that order; junction bases with no gene match: 7. The CDR3 is 13 amino acids. CDR1 ENHRY and CDR2 SYGVKD come from the germline V gene. CDR3 loop: CAANRGENYGYTF. The CDR3 DNA reads as TGTGCCGCAAACAGGGGGGAAAACTATGGCTACACCTTC.

The chain has TRBV29-1 and TRBJ2-5; tentatively, D is TRBD2 (6 bases). The V end was cut by 5 bases, the J end by 4 bases, with 11 bases between. CDR3 length: 12 residues. Germline CDR1 SQVTM, CDR2 ANQGSEA. In DNA, the CDR3 is TGCAGCGTTAGGAGTAGCGGAGAGACCCAGTACTTC. This codes for CSVRSSGETQYF.

Concerning this clonotype itself: It differs at one base from a far larger clone, so likely a read error. The chain combines TRBV11-2 with TRBJ2-1; 7 positions match TRBD2. Germline assignment: CDR1 SGHAT and CDR2 FQNNGV. There are 21 residues in the CDR3. The CDR3 here is CASSPQALGGLWSSGYNGQFF. Here the CDR3 DNA reads TGTGCCAGCAGCCCCCAAGCGCTGGGGGGGTTGTGGTCTAGCGGATACAATGGGCAGTTCTTC.

In this sample, this clonotype turned up a few times. This sequence joins TRBV30 and TRBJ2-5; the D is unclear. CDR1 GTSNPN and CDR2 SVGIG come from the germline V gene (reference sequence). The CDR3 sequence is 11 residues long. Trimming removed 3 bases from V and 1 base from J, with 3 bases in between. The CDR3 loop is CAWSPQETQYF. As DNA, the CDR3 is TGTGCCTGGAGCCCCCAAGAGACCCAGTACTTC. Full variable domain (remainder filled in from reference TRBV30 and TRBJ2-5): SQTIHQWPATLVQPVGSPLSLECTVEGTSNPNLYWYRQAAGRGLQLLFYSVGIGQISSEVPQNLSASRPQDRQFILSSKKLLLSDSGFYLCAWSPQETQYFGPGTRLLVL.

The chain employs TRBV7-9 and TRBJ1-1, with 8 nucleotides matching TRBD1. This CDR3 region has 15 residues. Looked up from germline, CDR1 is SEHNR and CDR2 is FQNEAQ (reference sequence). Unmatched junction bases numbered 8, after V lost 5 bases and J lost 3 bases. The CDR3 DNA reads TGTGCCAGCAGCCTCGGACAGGGAAGGGACACTGAAGCTTTCTTT. Protein product: CASSLGQGRDTEAFF.

In its sample, this clonotype was seen many times. The gene calls are TRBV7-8 and TRBJ1-1; TRBD1 aligns across 8 bases. J gave up 3 bases and V 5 bases, and 11 bases lay outside the gene matches. This CDR3 is 16 amino acids long. Germline CDR1 reads SGHVS; CDR2 reads FQNEAQ. CDR3 loop: CASSPVDRALDTEAFF. Written as DNA, the CDR3 is TGTGCCAGCAGCCCCGTGGACAGGGCATTAGACACTGAAGCTTTCTTT.

This clonotype was observed many times. The genes are TRBV12-5 and TRBJ2-1, with TRBD2 matching over 10 bases. The germline gives CDR1 LGHNT, CDR2 FRNRAP. The V segment lost 2 bases and the J segment 0 bases; nucleotides outside the gene matches: 4. The CDR3 spans 17 residues. In DNA, the CDR3 is TGTGCTAGTGGTTTGCCCCGACTAGCGGGCTCCTACAATGAGCAGTTCTTC. It translates to CASGLPRLAGSYNEQFF.

This clonotype was counted many times. J is TRBJ1-1 and V is TRBV11-3; 10 bases are shared with TRBD1. Germline assignment: CDR1 SGHNT and CDR2 YENEEA. There are 19 residues in the CDR3. J gave up 0 bases and V 5 bases, and 15 bases lay outside the gene matches. The CDR3 is CASSRAGTGVHRMNTEAFF. DNA of the CDR3: TGTGCCAGCAGCCGCGCCGGGACAGGGGTTCACCGCATGAACACTGAAGCTTTCTTT.

This clonotype was seen a few times. This rearrangement joins TRBV20-1 to TRBJ2-7; D ambiguous. The germline V gene encodes CDR1 DFQATT and CDR2 SNEGSKA (reference sequence). Trimming shortened V by 3 bases and J by 4 bases, and 7 bases separated the two germline ends. CDR3 length: 11 residues. This CDR3 is CSASVRYEQYF. CDR3 sequence (DNA): TGCAGTGCTAGTGTTCGGTACGAGCAGTACTTC.

The sample holds many counts of this clonotype. This chain connects TRBV20-1 to TRBJ2-2; the D gene is possibly TRBD2 (6 bases). Trimming removed 6 bases from V and 2 bases from J, with 7 bases in between. The V gene's germline CDR1 is DFQATT and CDR2 SNEGSKA (reference sequence). This CDR3 spans 12 amino acids. CDR3 in amino acids: CSARGNTGELFF. Here the CDR3 DNA reads TGCAGTGCGCGGGGAAACACCGGGGAGCTGTTTTTT.

This clonotype has a count of ten or more. This chain connects TRBV11-2 to TRBJ2-3; D may correspond to TRBD1 or TRBD2 (5 bases each). V shed 3 bases and J shed 8 bases, with 15 bases lying between them. Germline V gene sequence: CDR1 SGHAT, CDR2 FQNNGV. CDR3 size: 14 residues. The CDR3: CASSFFWGEGTQYF. The CDR3 DNA sequence: TGTGCCAGCAGCTTCTTCTGGGGCGAGGGTACGCAGTATTTT.

This clonotype was found many times. The chain joins TRBV20-1 to TRBJ2-7; D is undetermined. Germline CDR1 and CDR2: DFQATT and SNEGSKA (reference sequence). CDR3 length equals 14 residues. V lost 5 bases and J lost 0, with 14 bases in between. The CDR3 is CSAHRDGSSYEQYF. The CDR3 coding sequence is TGCAGTGCTCATAGAGATGGGTCCTCCTACGAGCAGTACTTC.

This clonotype was detected many times. The CDR3 sequence is CASRGRSGPYHEQYF. CDR3 nucleotide sequence: TGTGCCAGCAGAGGGAGGTCAGGACCTTACCACGAGCAGTACTTC. This sequence joins TRBV12-3 or TRBV12-4 and TRBJ2-7; a possible D gene is TRBD2 (6 bases). The CDR3 has 15 residues. Trimming took off 6 bases at V and 5 bases at J, with 20 bases between the two ends.

This clonotype has at least ten counts. V gene TRBV6-5 combines with J gene TRBJ1-1, with a tentative D call TRBD1 (6 bases). Germline V gives CDR1 MNHEY, CDR2 SVGAGI. This CDR3 has 13 residues. The V gene lost 2 bases and the J gene lost 5 bases, with 9 bases spanning the gap. This CDR3 reads CASSYRGKTEAFF. The CDR3 DNA is TGTGCCAGCAGTTACAGGGGGAAGACTGAAGCTTTCTTT.